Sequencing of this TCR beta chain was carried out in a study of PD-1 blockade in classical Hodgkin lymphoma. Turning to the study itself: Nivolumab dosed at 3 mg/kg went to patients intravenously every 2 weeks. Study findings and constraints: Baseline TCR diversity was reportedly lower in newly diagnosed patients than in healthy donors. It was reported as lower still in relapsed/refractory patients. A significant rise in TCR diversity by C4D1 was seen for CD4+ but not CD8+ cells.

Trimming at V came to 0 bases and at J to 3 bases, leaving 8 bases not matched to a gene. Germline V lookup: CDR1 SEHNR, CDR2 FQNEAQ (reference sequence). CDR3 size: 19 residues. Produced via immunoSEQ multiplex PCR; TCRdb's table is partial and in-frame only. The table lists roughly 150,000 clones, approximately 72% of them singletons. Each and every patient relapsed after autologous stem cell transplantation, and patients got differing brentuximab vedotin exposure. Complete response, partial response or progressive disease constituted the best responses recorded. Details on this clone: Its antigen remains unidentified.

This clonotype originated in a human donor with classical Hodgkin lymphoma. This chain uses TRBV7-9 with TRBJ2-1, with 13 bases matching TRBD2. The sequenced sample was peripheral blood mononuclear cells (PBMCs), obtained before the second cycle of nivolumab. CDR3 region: CASSLAGTSGAAFYNEQFF. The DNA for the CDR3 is TGTGCCAGCAGCTTAGCCGGGACTAGCGGGGCTGCCTTCTACAATGAGCAGTTCTTC.